The 3 T cell receptor beta chains listed next were all sequenced from one sample in a study of neurological immune-mediated disorders. Each CDR3 protein is one row after TCRdb ran MiXCR on the 5' RACE reads. The sample lists more than 13,000 distinct CDR3 sequences, 5.5% to 7% occurring once. The source material was CD8+ T cells from blood. The receptors originated from a woman between 40 and 50 years old in good health.

The table lists this clonotype with many counts. This CDR3 reads CIGQGALSNYGYTF. Here the CDR3 DNA reads TGCATCGGACAGGGGGCCCTCTCTAACTATGGCTACACCTTC. The V gene is TRBV20-1, the J gene TRBJ1-2; 11 positions match TRBD1. CDR3 length: 14 residues. Per the germline V gene, CDR1 is DFQATT and CDR2 is SNEGSKA (reference sequence).

This clonotype was seen many times. The chain is built from TRBV6-5 and TRBJ1-1, with a weak D call TRBD1 (6 bases). There are 14 residues in the CDR3. Germline values: CDR1 MNHEY, CDR2 SVGAGI. Deletions cut 2 bases from V and 7 bases from J, with 14 bases between. The CDR3 sequence is CASSYTGGLGEAFF. The CDR3 DNA follows: TGTGCCAGCAGTTACACCGGGGGGCTTGGTGAAGCTTTCTTT.

In its sample, this clonotype was seen a few times. The rearrangement links TRBV12-3 or TRBV12-4 to TRBJ2-5; maybe TRBD1 (6 bases). The CDR3 totals 14 residues. Trimming pared 11 bases from V and 3 bases from J, leaving 19 bases between. CDR3 DNA: TGTGCCGACAGTGCCCGGGACATGGAAGAGACCCAGTACTTC. It codes for CADSARDMEETQYF.